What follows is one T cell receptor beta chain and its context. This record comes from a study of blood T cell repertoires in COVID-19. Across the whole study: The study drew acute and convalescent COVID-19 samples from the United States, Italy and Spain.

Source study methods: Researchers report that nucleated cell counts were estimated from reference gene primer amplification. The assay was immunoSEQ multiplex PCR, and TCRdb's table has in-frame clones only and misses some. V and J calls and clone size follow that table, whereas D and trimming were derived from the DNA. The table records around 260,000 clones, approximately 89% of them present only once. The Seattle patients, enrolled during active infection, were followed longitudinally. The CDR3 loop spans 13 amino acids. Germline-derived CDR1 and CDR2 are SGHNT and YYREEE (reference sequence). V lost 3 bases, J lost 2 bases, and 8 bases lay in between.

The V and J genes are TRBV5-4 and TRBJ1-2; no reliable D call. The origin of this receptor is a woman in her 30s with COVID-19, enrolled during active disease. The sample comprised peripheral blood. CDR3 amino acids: CASSSLQNYGYTF. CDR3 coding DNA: TGTGCCAGCAGCTCCCTCCAGAACTATGGCTACACCTTC.